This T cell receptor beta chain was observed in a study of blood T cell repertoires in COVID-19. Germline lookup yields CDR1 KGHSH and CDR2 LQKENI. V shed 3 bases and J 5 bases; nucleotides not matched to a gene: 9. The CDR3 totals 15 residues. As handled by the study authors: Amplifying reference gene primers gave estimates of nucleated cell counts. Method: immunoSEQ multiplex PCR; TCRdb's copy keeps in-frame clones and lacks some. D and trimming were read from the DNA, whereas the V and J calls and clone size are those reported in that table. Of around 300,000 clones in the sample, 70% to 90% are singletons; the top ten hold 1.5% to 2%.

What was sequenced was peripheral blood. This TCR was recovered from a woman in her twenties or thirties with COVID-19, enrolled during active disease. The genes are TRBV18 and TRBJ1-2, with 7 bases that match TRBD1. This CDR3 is CASSPSPGQVYGYTF. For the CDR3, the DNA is TGTGCCAGCTCACCGTCTCCCGGACAGGTATATGGCTACACCTTC. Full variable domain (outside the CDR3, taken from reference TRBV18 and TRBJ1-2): NAGVMQNPRHLVRRRGQEARLRCSPMKGHSHVYWYRQLPEEGLKFMVYLQKENIIDESGMPKERFSAEFPKEGPSILRIQQVVRGDSAAYFCASSPSPGQVYGYTFGSGTRLTVV.